Detailed here is one TCR beta chain. What it binds is not known. The entry originates in a study of monozygotic twins with cystic fibrosis. General study findings and limits: Low clonality (median around 0.0096) suggested a mostly naive repertoire.

The repertoire was sequenced with immunoSEQ multiplex PCR; TCRdb's copy has only in-frame clones and lacks some. The sample lists about 36,000 clones; around 90% were seen once. The receptor comes from a boy between 2 and 10 years old with cystic fibrosis. Sequenced material: blood.

CDR3 in amino acids: CASSFLGLKYEQYF. Written as DNA, the CDR3 is TGTGCCAGCAGCTTCTTAGGTCTGAAATACGAGCAGTACTTC. J is TRBJ2-7 and V is TRBV7-8; D call uncertain. Germline lookup yields CDR1 SGHVS and CDR2 FQNEAQ. The CDR3 has 14 amino acids. Deletions cut 3 bases from V and 4 bases from J, with 13 bases between.